These T cell receptor beta chains were read from a single sample in a study of T-cell reconstitution after alpha-beta-depleted transplantation in children. TCRdb ran MiXCR on the PCR reads and lists one entry per CDR3 protein. The sample records 200,000 to 250,000 distinct CDR3 sequences, roughly 9% being singletons. The sample in question was PBMCs from the stem cell graft donor, obtained from the stem cell graft. Receptors originate from a human donor who donated a stem cell graft to a child with acute lymphoblastic leukemia. Each CDR3 is given with its conserved first and last residue. D genes are given only for firm matches. Where a row states a size, it is once, few, many or the class of an expanded clone; other rows omit it.

V	size	D	J	DNA	CDR3
TRBV9	many	TRBD2	TRBJ2-7	TGTGCCAGCAGTAGCGGGGGCCTCTCCTACGAGCAGTACTTC	CASSSGGLSYEQYF
TRBV20-1	many	-	TRBJ2-4	TGCAGTGCTACTGGCCATCCCGAAAACATTCAGTACTTC	CSATGHPENIQYF
TRBV14	-	TRBD2	TRBJ2-1	TGTGCCAGCAGCCACGTATCCGGGGGGGCCAGGAATGAGCAGTTCTTC	CASSHVSGGARNEQFF
TRBV18	-	TRBD1	TRBJ2-5	TGTGCCAGCTCACCGGACAGGGGGCACCAAGAGACCCAGTACTTC	CASSPDRGHQETQYF
TRBV4-2	few	-	TRBJ1-5	TGTGCCAGCAGCCAAGTACCCAGCAATCAGCCCCAGCATTTT	CASSQVPSNQPQHF
TRBV20-1	-	TRBD1	TRBJ1-1	TGCAGTACAGGACAGGGGGTGACTGAAGCTTTCTTT	CSTGQGVTEAFF
TRBV5-1	few	-	TRBJ1-1	TGCGCCAGCAGCGAAAACTTGAACACTGAAGCTTTCTTT	CASSENLNTEAFF
TRBV7-2	many	TRBD1	TRBJ2-6	TGTGCCAGCAGCTTATTGGGACAGCTCCTCTACTCTGGGGCCAACGTCCTGACTTTC	CASSLLGQLLYSGANVLTF
TRBV29-1	many	-	TRBJ2-1	TGCAGCGATTACACGGGACTCCACTACAATGAGCAGTTCTTC	CSDYTGLHYNEQFF
TRBV7-2	few	TRBD2	TRBJ2-1	TGTGCCAGCAGCTTAGTGGCTAGCGGGGGGGGTCGTGAGCAGTTCTTC	CASSLVASGGGREQFF
TRBV29-1	many	TRBD1	TRBJ2-2	TGCAGCGCGGACAGGGCCGCCGGGGAGCTGTTTTTT	CSADRAAGELFF
TRBV3-1	many	-	TRBJ2-5	TGTGCCAGCAGCTTCTCCAGCGGAGGAGAGACCCAGTACTTC	CASSFSSGGETQYF
TRBV13	-	TRBD2	TRBJ2-3	TGTGCCAGCAGCGCTTCTAGCGGGCCCCGGGATACGCAGTATTTT	CASSASSGPRDTQYF
TRBV7-2	few	-	TRBJ1-5	TGTGCCAGCAGCTTAATGGTTCAGGAGGGGCAGCCCCAGCATTTT	CASSLMVQEGQPQHF
TRBV9	-	TRBD2	TRBJ2-5	TGTGCCAGCAGCACAACACTAGCGGGGGGGCAAGAGACCCAGTACTTC	CASSTTLAGGQETQYF
TRBV20-1	-	TRBD2	TRBJ2-3	TGCAGTGCTTCTAGCGGGGGGGCGAATTCAGATACGCAGTATTTT	CSASSGGANSDTQYF
TRBV20-1	-	-	TRBJ2-6	TGCAGTGCTAGAGATCGAAGGGGTGCCAGGGGACGCTCTGGGGCCAACGTCCTGACTTTC	CSARDRRGARGRSGANVLTF
TRBV11-2	many	-	TRBJ1-1	TGTGCCAGCAGCCTAGGGCTTAGTGAAGCTTTCTTT	CASSLGLSEAFF
TRBV19	-	-	TRBJ2-3	TGTGCCAAGGGCCAGGTGCCGCAGTATTTT	CAKGQVPQYF
TRBV5-1	few	-	TRBJ2-2	TGCGCCAGCAGCCATCGACAGACCCTGACCCCGAACACCGGGGAGCTGTTTTTT	CASSHRQTLTPNTGELFF
TRBV20-1	many	TRBD2	TRBJ2-1	TGCAGTGCTAGCCGGGGGGGGGTCTACAATGAGCAGTTCTTC	CSASRGGVYNEQFF
TRBV5-1	-	-	TRBJ1-2	TGCGCCAGCAGCGGGGGGACGGATCCCTATGGCTACACCTTC	CASSGGTDPYGYTF
TRBV7-2	few	TRBD2	TRBJ2-2	TGTGCCAGCAGCCCGAGCAGTAGCGGGGGGGCCGGGGAGCTGTTTTTT	CASSPSSSGGAGELFF
TRBV20-1	many	-	TRBJ2-2	TGCAGTGCTAGAGATCGGGCTCGGCAGCTTCTTGGCGGGGAGCTGTTTTTT	CSARDRARQLLGGELFF
TRBV2	many	TRBD2	TRBJ2-1	TGTGCCAGCAGAGGGACTAGCTCGTCGTCCGGGGGAGAGCAGTTCTTC	CASRGTSSSSGGEQFF
TRBV12-3/TRBV12-4	many	TRBD1	TRBJ1-1	TGTGCCAGCAGTCTGACAGGGGTTATCACTGAAGCTTTCTTT	CASSLTGVITEAFF
TRBV29-1	few	-	TRBJ2-6	TGCAGCGTTGTGTATGGGGCCAACGTCCTGACTTTC	CSVVYGANVLTF
TRBV10-3	-	-	TRBJ2-5	TGTGCCATCAGTGGAAGGGCAGTACAAGAGACCCAGTACTTC	CAISGRAVQETQYF
TRBV7-9	-	-	TRBJ1-2	TGTGCCAGCAGCTTATGGCCTCGGACAGCAATTAACTATGGCTACACCTTC	CASSLWPRTAINYGYTF
TRBV21-1	few	-	TRBJ1-4	TGTGCCAGCAGGCGAGGGATATGGCGCGGAACTAATGAAAAACTGTTTTTT	CASRRGIWRGTNEKLFF
TRBV5-1	many	-	TRBJ2-2	TGCGCCAGCAGCTTGGCCGTGTTAGTCAGTCTTACCGGGGAGCTGTTTTTT	CASSLAVLVSLTGELFF
TRBV2	-	-	TRBJ1-5	TGTGCCAGCAGTGAGGGGGATCAGCCCCAGCATTTT	CASSEGDQPQHF
TRBV12-3/TRBV12-4	many	-	TRBJ1-1	TGTGCCAGCAGTTTAGCGCACAGGAGGAACACTGAAGCTTTCTTT	CASSLAHRRNTEAFF
TRBV10-3	few	TRBD2	TRBJ2-3	TGTGCCATCAGTGAGGGACTAGCGGGACGCACAGATACGCAGTATTTT	CAISEGLAGRTDTQYF
TRBV10-3	few	TRBD1	TRBJ2-7	TGTGCCACGGAGGACAGGGTGAGCTCCTACGAGCAGTACTTC	CATEDRVSSYEQYF
TRBV5-1	few	TRBD1	TRBJ1-1	TGCGCCAGCAGCTCAAATTACAGGGGAGGCACTGAAGCTTTCTTT	CASSSNYRGGTEAFF
TRBV7-2	few	TRBD2	TRBJ2-5	TGTGCCAGCAGCAAGGGGACTAGCGGGTACCAAGAGACCCAGTACTTC	CASSKGTSGYQETQYF
TRBV4-2	many	-	TRBJ1-5	TGTGCCAGCAGCCAAGAGGCAGGCGATCTGAATCAGCCCCAGCATTTT	CASSQEAGDLNQPQHF
TRBV4-3	many	-	TRBJ2-5	TGCGCCAGCAGCCAAGAATTTGCGGACTGGACCACTCAAGAGACCCAGTACTTC	CASSQEFADWTTQETQYF
TRBV2	-	-	TRBJ2-7	TGTGCCAGCATGCCGGGGGCGAACGAGCAGTACTTC	CASMPGANEQYF
TRBV30	-	TRBD1	TRBJ1-1	TGTGCCTGGTTTATGACAGGGGTTAGGGAAGCTTTCTTT	CAWFMTGVREAFF
TRBV5-1	few	-	TRBJ1-2	TGCGCCAGCAGCTTAATGCCGACAGAACCTGGCTACACCTTC	CASSLMPTEPGYTF
TRBV5-1	many	TRBD2	TRBJ2-3	TGCGCCAGCAGCTTGGGTAGCGGGGGGCCGGCTGGCACAGATACGCAGTATTTT	CASSLGSGGPAGTDTQYF
TRBV7-9	few	TRBD2	TRBJ2-3	TGTGCCAGCAGCCCAGTTGGACTAGCGGGGACAGATACGCAGTATTTT	CASSPVGLAGTDTQYF
TRBV4-3	-	-	TRBJ1-5	TGCGCCAGCAGCCACGGGACATCCGCGAATCAGCCCCAGCATTTT	CASSHGTSANQPQHF
TRBV20-1	few	TRBD1	TRBJ2-2	TGCAGGGCATCATCCCCCGACAGGGAGAACACCGGGGAGCTGTTTTTT	CRASSPDRENTGELFF
TRBV7-6	few	-	TRBJ2-5	TGTGCCAGCAGCTTAGGAGGGGGTGGAGAGACCCAGTACTTC	CASSLGGGGETQYF
TRBV5-8	many	-	TRBJ1-2	TGTGCCAGCAGCTTGGAATTAGGGGCATATGGCTACACCTTC	CASSLELGAYGYTF
TRBV7-2	few	-	TRBJ2-3	TGTGCCAGCAGCTTCCAGCACGGTTCCCCAGATACGCAGTATTTT	CASSFQHGSPDTQYF
TRBV7-6	few	-	TRBJ2-1	TGTGCCAGCCAACCTCTCAAGAGCTCCTACAATGAGCAGTTCTTC	CASQPLKSSYNEQFF
TRBV29-1	few	-	TRBJ1-2	TGCAGCGTTAACGACAAGGATGCGGGCTACACCTTC	CSVNDKDAGYTF
TRBV11-2	many	-	TRBJ2-7	TGTGCCAGCAGCTTAATAGGGCAGAACGAGCAGTACTTC	CASSLIGQNEQYF